This T cell receptor beta chain derives from a study of CD8 T cells in Susac syndrome. With random hexamers, reverse transcription was performed on 0.5 to 1 ug of RNA. TCRdb independently ran MiXCR on the immunoSEQ multiplex PCR reads; one entry per CDR3 protein. This table holds around 150,000 distinct CDR3 sequences, around 94% found once. The V end lost 4 bases, the J end lost 1 base, and 13 bases lay between the germline ends. The CDR3 extends over 16 amino acids. Germline V lookup: CDR1 LGHDT, CDR2 YNNKEL (reference sequence). Sample: CD4+ T cells from PBMCs. This chain connects TRBV3-1 to TRBJ2-2; D may be TRBD1 (5 bases). This clonotype originated in a human donor in good health. In DNA form, the CDR3 reads TGTGCCAGCAGCCGGGGCCTACTCCTGAACACCGGGGAGCTGTTTTTT. Translated, it gives CASSRGLLLNTGELFF.